This T cell receptor beta chain was identified during a study of regulatory T cells in long-lasting Graves disease. Study details: Graves' disease counted as persistent after over 5 years of antithyroid drugs with positive TSH receptor antibodies.

Study conclusions and caveats: Newly diagnosed Graves' patients exceeded persistent ones in TCR diversity.

CDR3 size: 14 residues. Germline V CDR1 and CDR2: MDHEN, SYDVKM. V was shortened by 8 bases and J by 6 bases, with 20 bases between the two germline ends. This clonotype was picked up many times. Its antigen is not known. Arm-PCR with iRepertoire HTBI primers amplified the CDR3 regions for these TCR beta libraries. TCRdb itself ran the multiplex PCR reads through MiXCR, one entry per CDR3 protein. The repertoire includes a few hundred thousand distinct CDR3 sequences, around 24% of them detected once, and about 26% sits in the top ten. Sample time point: persistent/refractory GD, antithyroid drugs over 5 years with positive TRAb. RNA from PBMCs was the source of the TCR library. A volume of about 9 milliliters of peripheral blood was collected in EDTA tubes.

This chain joins TRBV28 and TRBJ2-7; possibly TRBD2 for D (5 bases). Sequencing used peripheral blood mononuclear cells (PBMCs), obtained when the disease was refractory, from a patient treated with antithyroid drugs. The sequence came from a female donor with Graves disease. For the CDR3, the DNA is TGTGCCAGCGGTGGGAGTCTACCCGGACGCGAGCAGTACTTC. Amino acids: CASGGSLPGREQYF.